This TCR beta chain was captured in a study of cytomegalovirus exposure and HLA in healthy donors. Study-level findings and limits: In a later analysis, most CMV-associated TCR beta chains appeared HLA-restricted.

The sample holds a few counts of this clone. The antigen is not known. PCR was performed using 60 Vbeta and 13 Jbeta primers. The data were produced by immunoSEQ multiplex PCR, yet TCRdb's version contains in-frame clones alone and is incomplete. The sample consists of around 150,000 clones, under 75% of them appearing once. Per the germline V gene, CDR1 is MDHEN and CDR2 is SYDVKM. The CDR3 spans 16 residues. V shed 6 bases, J shed 2 bases, and the junction held 6 bases outside the gene matches. The chain carries TRBV28 and TRBJ2-6, with 8 positions matching TRBD1. This receptor was obtained from a woman aged 55-69 years in good health and CMV-seropositive. The material sequenced was PBMCs. CDR3 nucleotide sequence: TGTGCCAGCAGCTCCCAGGGGGCTCCTGGGGCCAACGTCCTGACTTTC. Its protein product is CASSSQGAPGANVLTF. Supplemented by reference TRBV28 and TRBJ2-6, the full variable domain reads DVKVTQSSRYLVKRTGEKVFLECVQDMDHENMFWYRQDPGLGLRLIYFSYDVKMKEKGDIPEGYSVSREKKERFSLILESASTNQTSMYLCASSSQGAPGANVLTFGAGSRLTVL.